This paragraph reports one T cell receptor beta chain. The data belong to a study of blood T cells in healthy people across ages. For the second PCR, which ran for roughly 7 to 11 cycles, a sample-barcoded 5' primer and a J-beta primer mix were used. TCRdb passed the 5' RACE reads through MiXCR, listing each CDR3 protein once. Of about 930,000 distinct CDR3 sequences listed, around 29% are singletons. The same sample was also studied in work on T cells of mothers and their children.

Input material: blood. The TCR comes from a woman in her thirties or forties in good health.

The DNA of the CDR3 is TGTGCCAGCAGTTACGGACAGGCAAGCTCCTACGAGCAGTACTTC. Translating it yields CASSYGQASSYEQYF. The V and J genes are TRBV6-2 or TRBV6-3 and TRBJ2-7; 7 bases are a match to TRBD1. Germline V gives CDR1 MNHEY, CDR2 SVGEGT. V lost 2 bases to trimming and J lost 0 bases; unmatched junction nucleotides: 4. The CDR3 runs to 15 residues.